These 17 T cell receptor beta chains were all obtained from the same sample, sequenced in a study of T cells in Graves' hyperthyroidism and ophthalmopathy. Using RNA transcripts as the source, TCR beta CDR3 regions were amplified. Researchers ran a first-round RT-PCR on the TCR CDR3 using the HTBI primer set. From the multiplex PCR reads, TCRdb called clonotypes with MiXCR, one entry per CDR3 protein. This sample yields around 400,000 distinct CDR3 sequences, of which nearly 15% are seen a single time; around 20% belongs to the top ten. Sequencing was performed on blood. These receptors were taken from a woman aged 60-75 years with Graves' ophthalmopathy.

Notes on this clonotype: A much larger clone differs by one base, so this may be a read error. The rearrangement uses TRBV7-2 and TRBJ2-3; the D call may be TRBD1 or TRBD2 (5 bases each). This CDR3 contains 15 residues. V was pared by 4 bases and J by 0 bases, with 11 bases between. Germline CDR1 reads SGHTA; CDR2 reads FQGNSA. The CDR3 is CASSWDGRSTDTQYF. The CDR3 DNA sequence: TGTGCCAGCAGCTGGGACGGGCGGAGCACAGATACGCAGTATTTT.

The V and J genes are TRBV20-1 and TRBJ2-7; D might be TRBD2 (6 bases). The germline CDR1 and CDR2 sequences are DFQATT and SNEGSKA (reference sequence). V was pared by 3 bases and J by 1 base, with 10 bases between. This CDR3 spans 13 amino acids. The DNA for the CDR3 is TGCAGTGCTAGGAGCGGGCAGTCCTACGAGCAGTACTTC. Amino acid sequence: CSARSGQSYEQYF.

J is TRBJ2-1 and V is TRBV5-1; 10 nucleotides agree with TRBD2. The V gene's germline CDR1 is SGHRS and CDR2 YFSETQ. This CDR3 contains 16 residues. V lost 0 bases, J lost 8 bases, and 8 bases stayed unmatched. The CDR3 DNA sequence: TGCGCCAGCAGCTTGGGAGGGCTAGCGGGAGTTGATGAGCAGTTCTTC. It yields the protein CASSLGGLAGVDEQFF.

This clonotype was seen many times. The genes are TRBV12-3 or TRBV12-4 and TRBJ2-5; D remains ambiguous. This CDR3 is built from 13 residues. The V gene lost 6 bases and the J gene lost 4 bases, with 12 bases spanning the gap. In nucleotides, the CDR3 is TGTGCCAGCAGGAATGGGCAGGCAGAGACCCAGTACTTC. This gives the protein CASRNGQAETQYF.

This clonotype was observed at least ten times. The V and J genes are TRBV2 and TRBJ2-3; no definite D call. CDR1 SNHLY and CDR2 FYNNEI come from the germline V gene. The length of the CDR3 is 13 residues. V was shortened by 1 base and J by 8 bases, with 10 bases between the two germline ends. CDR3 DNA sequence: TGTGCCAGCAGTGAAGAGGGCCAGGCTACGCAGTATTTT. Protein product: CASSEEGQATQYF.

This clonotype was observed at least ten times. The V and J genes are TRBV18 and TRBJ1-4; D not resolved. The V and J ends lost 6 bases and 3 bases respectively, with 11 bases between them. This CDR3 contains 14 residues. Germline V gives CDR1 KGHSH, CDR2 LQKENI. This CDR3 is CASSSSASNEKLFF. The CDR3 nucleotides read TGTGCCAGCTCCTCGTCGGCCTCTAATGAAAAACTGTTTTTT.

This clonotype was recorded at least ten times. The chain uses TRBV12-3 or TRBV12-4 and TRBJ1-2; D is unclear. Deletions cut 1 base from V and 4 bases from J, with 7 bases between. The CDR3 is 13 residues long. CDR3 DNA: TGTGCCAGCAGTTTAGTGACCGGCTATGGCTACACCTTC. Its translation is CASSLVTGYGYTF.

Of note for this clonotype: Without the conserved terminal phenylalanine or tryptophan, this CDR3 likely stems from a read error. This chain uses TRBV10-2 with TRBJ2-7, with D possibly being TRBD2 (5 bases). The CDR3 runs to 15 residues. CDR1 WSHSY and CDR2 SAAADI come from the germline V gene. The V end lost 2 bases, the J end lost 1 base, and 12 bases lay between the germline ends. The CDR3 is CASSELNRRSYEQYL. In DNA, the CDR3 is TGCGCCAGCAGTGAGCTTAACCGGAGGTCCTACGAGCAGTACCTC.

The CDR3 sequence is CASSVAAGDTGELFF. Here the CDR3 DNA reads TGTGCCAGCAGCGTAGCAGCGGGAGACACCGGGGAGCTGTTTTTT. V gene TRBV9 combines with J gene TRBJ2-2, with TRBD2 identical over 8 bases. With 0 bases clipped from V and 3 bases from J, the junction kept 1 base outside the gene matches. The germline gives CDR1 SGDLS, CDR2 YYNGEE. The CDR3 covers 15 residues.

This clonotype was found many times. The chain links TRBV7-2 to TRBJ2-5; D remains unclear. CDR1 and CDR2 from the germline V gene are SGHTA and FQGNSA. The CDR3 has 15 residues. V was cut by 1 base and J by 1 base, with 10 bases left in between. The CDR3 protein is CASSLVVGSQETQYF. CDR3 coding DNA: TGTGCCAGCAGCTTAGTCGTCGGAAGCCAAGAGACCCAGTACTTC. The full variable domain, completed using reference TRBV7-2 and TRBJ2-5, is GAGVSQSPSNKVTEKGKDVELRCDPISGHTALYWYRQSLGQGLEFLIYFQGNSAPDKSGLPSDRFSAERTGGSVSTLTIQRTQQEDSAVYLCASSLVVGSQETQYFGPGTRLLVL.

This clonotype has a count of ten or more. The chain carries TRBV12-3 or TRBV12-4 and TRBJ2-1; 7 nucleotides match TRBD2. The CDR3 totals 16 residues. Germline trimming cut 6 bases from V and 4 bases from J; bases unmatched to any gene: 12. This CDR3 reads CASSPGGGRGYNEQFF. CDR3 DNA sequence: TGTGCCAGCAGCCCTGGTGGCGGGAGAGGTTACAATGAGCAGTTCTTC.

This clonotype was detected ten times or more. The CDR3 is CASSSTGDGSPLHF. The CDR3 DNA reads TGTGCCAGCAGCTCGACAGGGGATGGTTCACCCCTCCACTTT. V is TRBV11-2 and J is TRBJ1-6, with TRBD1 matching 8 bases. Losses at the gene ends were 4 bases for V and 9 bases for J; bases not matched to a gene: 5. The germline gives CDR1 SGHAT, CDR2 FQNNGV. This CDR3 comprises 14 residues.

This clonotype has a count of ten or more. This rearrangement joins TRBV5-8 to TRBJ2-5, with TRBD2 as a possible D gene (6 bases). This CDR3 contains 13 residues. Germline CDR1 reads SGHTS; CDR2 reads YDEGEE. Trimming took off 7 bases at V and 3 bases at J, with 13 bases between the two ends. Here the CDR3 reads CASSSVHEETQYF. The DNA of the CDR3 is TGTGCCAGCTCTAGCGTCCATGAAGAGACCCAGTACTTC.

J is TRBJ2-7 and V is TRBV19; D might be TRBD1 (5 bases). Germline V gene lookup returns CDR1 LNHDA and CDR2 SQIVND (reference sequence). This CDR3 comprises 15 residues. The V gene lost 3 bases and the J gene lost 5 bases, with 17 bases spanning the gap. CDR3 sequence (DNA): TGTGCCAGTAGTATCACGGGTTCCCCAGGGAACGAGCAGTACTTC. Translated: CASSITGSPGNEQYF.

Ten or more counts support this clonotype. This chain's CDR3 is CSAEGGRGTDTQYF. CDR3 in DNA: TGCAGTGCCGAGGGGGGGAGGGGCACAGATACGCAGTATTTT. The chain joins TRBV20-1 to TRBJ2-3; D is possibly TRBD2 (7 bases). V shed 6 bases and J shed 1 base, with 14 bases lying between them. The CDR3 is made up of 14 amino acids. The V gene's germline CDR1 is DFQATT and CDR2 SNEGSKA (reference sequence).

This clonotype occurred many times. The genes are TRBV11-2 and TRBJ2-2, with TRBD2 as a possible D gene (6 bases). The CDR3 contains 15 residues. The V end was cut by 4 bases, the J end by 5 bases, with 14 bases between. From germline, CDR1 is SGHAT and CDR2 FQNNGV. DNA of the CDR3: TGTGCCAGCAGCTCGACTTGGAGGGGAACCGGGGAGCTGTTTTTT. Amino acids: CASSSTWRGTGELFF.

The chain is built from TRBV2 and TRBJ2-1; D is unclear. V was shortened by 1 base and J by 10 bases, with 11 bases between the two germline ends. In germline, CDR1 is SNHLY, CDR2 FYNNEI. This CDR3 has 13 residues. The CDR3 DNA reads TGTGCCAGCAGTGAAGAGGCCCGCTCGGAGCAGTTCTTC. Its translation: CASSEEARSEQFF. Supplemented by reference TRBV2 and TRBJ2-1, the full variable domain reads EPEVTQTPSHQVTQMGQEVILRCVPISNHLYFYWYRQILGQKVEFLVSFYNNEISEKSEIFDDQFSVERPDGSNFTLKIRSTKLEDSAMYFCASSEEARSEQFFGPGTRLTVL.